Presented here are 8 T cell receptor beta chains from one specimen sequenced in a study of blood T cell repertoires in COVID-19. TCRdb's table, derived via immunoSEQ multiplex PCR, lists solely in-frame clones and lacks some. The data show under 250,000 clones, roughly 83% seen once. The sequenced sample consisted of peripheral blood. The source of these receptors is an elderly woman with COVID-19, enrolled during active disease.

The J gene is TRBJ1-4, the V gene TRBV7-9, with D possibly TRBD1 on 6 matching bases. The V end lost 2 bases, the J end lost 0 bases, and 7 bases lay between the germline ends. This CDR3 has 15 amino acids. CDR1 and CDR2 (germline): SEHNR, FQNEAQ (reference sequence). As DNA, the CDR3 is TGTGCCAGCAGCTTAAACAGGGCAACTAATGAAAAACTGTTTTTT. Its protein product is CASSLNRATNEKLFF.

The chain employs TRBV28 and TRBJ2-5; D perhaps matches TRBD1 (5 bases). Per germline, CDR1 MDHEN and CDR2 SYDVKM. The CDR3 contains 14 residues. Trimming left V 6 bases short and J 4 bases short, with 15 bases between. CDR3 sequence reads: CASSEGVVLETQYF. CDR3 DNA: TGTGCCAGCAGCGAAGGGGTAGTATTAGAGACCCAGTACTTC. The complete variable domain, with remaining parts taken from reference TRBV28 and TRBJ2-5, reads DVKVTQSSRYLVKRTGEKVFLECVQDMDHENMFWYRQDPGLGLRLIYFSYDVKMKEKGDIPEGYSVSREKKERFSLILESASTNQTSMYLCASSEGVVLETQYFGPGTRLLVL.

This clone was detected a few times. This chain uses TRBV6-6 with TRBJ2-7; the match to TRBD1 covers 7 bases. The CDR3 spans 15 residues. In germline, CDR1 is MNHNY, CDR2 SVGAGI (reference sequence). V lost 5 bases and J lost 2; bases outside the gene matches: 9. This CDR3 reads CASSRDSSFPYEQYF. DNA of the CDR3: TGTGCCAGCAGTCGGGACAGCTCTTTCCCCTACGAGCAGTACTTC.

The chain links TRBV6-5 to TRBJ1-1; D unresolved. Trimming took off 8 bases at V and 6 bases at J, with 13 bases between the two ends. This CDR3 is built from 12 residues. Germline V gene data show CDR1 as MNHEY and CDR2 as SVGAGI. The CDR3: CASSRSDSEAFF. DNA of the CDR3: TGTGCCAGCTCCCGATCCGACTCTGAAGCTTTCTTT.

The V gene is TRBV28, the J gene TRBJ2-3; 11 bases fit TRBD1. The germline CDR1 and CDR2 sequences are MDHEN and SYDVKM. The CDR3 has 16 amino acids. V trimming: 7 bases; J trimming: 6 bases; junction bases outside the gene matches: 12. For the CDR3, the DNA is TGTGCCAGCATCCGTCGCCGGACAGGGGGCCGGGATACGCAGTATTTT. Its protein product is CASIRRRTGGRDTQYF.

The chain joins TRBV19 to TRBJ2-5, with TRBD2 identical over 8 bases. Germline V gene lookup returns CDR1 LNHDA and CDR2 SQIVND (reference sequence). The CDR3 spans 13 residues. V gave up 10 bases and J gave up 6 bases; unmatched junction bases: 10. CDR3 in DNA: TGTGCCACCAGCGGGGGTGTCCTGAAGACCCAGTACTTC. This gives the protein CATSGGVLKTQYF.

This clone was seen more than once but under ten times. The chain employs TRBV6-4 and TRBJ1-2; 11 positions agree with TRBD1. The CDR3 spans 15 residues. The germline CDR1 and CDR2 sequences are MRHNA and SNTAGT. V lost 2 bases and J lost 3; bases outside the gene matches: 2. This CDR3 reads CASSDGTGGHYGYTF. The CDR3 DNA reads as TGTGCCAGCAGTGACGGGACAGGGGGGCACTATGGCTACACCTTC.

V is TRBV9 and J is TRBJ1-3; D is unresolved. The V end lost 2 bases, the J end lost 0 bases, and 9 bases lay between the germline ends. Germline-derived CDR1 and CDR2 are SGDLS and YYNGEE. The CDR3 runs to 15 residues. This CDR3 is CASSVNMNSGNTIYF. In nucleotides, the CDR3 is TGTGCCAGCAGCGTGAACATGAACTCTGGAAACACCATATATTTT.